These T cell receptor beta chains were read from a single sample in a study of T cells expressing NK-cell markers. TCRdb reprocessed the 5' RACE reads; each CDR3 protein has one entry and no DNA is given. This sample's table has 400,000 to 550,000 distinct CDR3 sequences. Sequenced: blood T cells: a sorted CD56 or NKG2C T cell subset, CD4+ or CD8+ T cells, or bulk PBMC T cells (not recorded which). Receptors were obtained from a woman between 18 and 70 years old in good health. Each CDR3 is given with its conserved first and last residue.

V gene	J gene	CDR3 protein
TRBV27	TRBJ2-3	CASSSEPTVRGDTQYF
TRBV28	TRBJ2-7	CASSLIGIAYEQYF
TRBV6-6	TRBJ2-7	CASRAGGVHEQYF
TRBV6-5	TRBJ1-1	CASSLVSSANTEAFF
TRBV4-2	TRBJ2-3	CASSQAVTDTDTQYF
TRBV19	TRBJ2-1	CASSNRWPGVFF
TRBV12-3/TRBV12-4	TRBJ1-3	CASSFWASGNTIYF
TRBV3-1	TRBJ2-1	CASSQDGLSYNEQFF
TRBV29-1	TRBJ1-2	CSVDGIVEVFF
TRBV4-3	TRBJ2-5	CASSQAPGGQETQYF
TRBV18	TRBJ2-3	CASSPRGQANTDTQYF
TRBV29-1	TRBJ2-7	CSVEWAGGVSDSYEQYF
TRBV29-1	TRBJ1-5	CSVGWGPKAQPQHF
TRBV7-2	TRBJ2-5	CASSLVGTRVETQYF
TRBV7-3	TRBJ1-1	CASSLTRKNTEAFF
TRBV7-3	TRBJ2-1	CASSRSPGQLGLAGTNEQFF
TRBV18	TRBJ1-2	CASSPLGQSYGYTF
TRBV19	TRBJ1-2	CASSAGEGGYTF
TRBV29-1	TRBJ2-1	CSVVRTAGNEQFF
TRBV18	TRBJ2-7	CASSSLARDIHNEQYF
TRBV7-2	TRBJ2-4	CASSIQPATLAKNIQYF
TRBV3-1	TRBJ1-5	CASSQGGGNQPQHF
TRBV5-1	TRBJ2-3	CASSLDYPSTDTQYF
TRBV15	TRBJ1-6	CATTADRGNSPLHF
TRBV19	TRBJ2-5	CASSISRGESQETQYF
TRBV12-3/TRBV12-4	TRBJ2-7	CASSFWGTQSYEQYF
TRBV12-3/TRBV12-4	TRBJ2-5	CASSLPTEEETQYF
TRBV25-1	TRBJ2-2	CASSEGAWDTGELFF
TRBV24-1	TRBJ2-3	CATSDSRDSVDTQYF
TRBV5-1	TRBJ2-1	CASRSSPPKGDEQFF
TRBV28	TRBJ2-6	CASNTGGTISGANVLTF
TRBV6-4	TRBJ2-1	CASSDSGGNPGDEQFF
TRBV3-1	TRBJ1-2	CASSPGRYYGYTF
TRBV12-3/TRBV12-4	TRBJ1-5	CASSFLGDLNQPQHF
TRBV29-1	TRBJ2-7	CSVLTGAYEQYF
TRBV5-4	TRBJ2-7	CASSYGTVNYEQYF
TRBV6-1	TRBJ2-2	CASKGKLNPGELFF
TRBV29-1	TRBJ2-7	CSVETGEAYEQYF
TRBV7-8	TRBJ2-1	CASSKGLNNEQFF
TRBV5-1	TRBJ1-6	CASSFDNNSPLHF
TRBV20-1	TRBJ1-3	CSARDRVGSGNTIYF
TRBV5-6	TRBJ2-2	CASNRQGRENTGELFF
TRBV11-3	TRBJ2-3	CASSSTGDTQYF
TRBV27	TRBJ1-3	CASSRLGAGNTIYF
TRBV18	TRBJ1-1	CASSLRDSDMNTEAFF
TRBV5-1	TRBJ2-1	CASSYSNRGEQFF
TRBV24-1	TRBJ2-1	CATSGASGELNEQFF
TRBV27	TRBJ2-1	CASRVLAGSYNEQFF
TRBV25-1	TRBJ2-1	CASSRGPARNNEQFF
TRBV7-2	TRBJ1-2	CASSAAGGYGYTF
TRBV2	TRBJ1-1	CASSDARWRTEAFF
TRBV5-5	TRBJ2-2	CASSSQLAGGVGELFF
TRBV12-3/TRBV12-4	TRBJ1-1	CASTPPGQRKPYEAFF
TRBV12-3/TRBV12-4	TRBJ1-3	CASSKGLPGNTIYF
TRBV29-1	TRBJ1-4	CSALVRVDAILCPEFF
TRBV5-1	TRBJ2-1	CASSLMTGRYNEQFF